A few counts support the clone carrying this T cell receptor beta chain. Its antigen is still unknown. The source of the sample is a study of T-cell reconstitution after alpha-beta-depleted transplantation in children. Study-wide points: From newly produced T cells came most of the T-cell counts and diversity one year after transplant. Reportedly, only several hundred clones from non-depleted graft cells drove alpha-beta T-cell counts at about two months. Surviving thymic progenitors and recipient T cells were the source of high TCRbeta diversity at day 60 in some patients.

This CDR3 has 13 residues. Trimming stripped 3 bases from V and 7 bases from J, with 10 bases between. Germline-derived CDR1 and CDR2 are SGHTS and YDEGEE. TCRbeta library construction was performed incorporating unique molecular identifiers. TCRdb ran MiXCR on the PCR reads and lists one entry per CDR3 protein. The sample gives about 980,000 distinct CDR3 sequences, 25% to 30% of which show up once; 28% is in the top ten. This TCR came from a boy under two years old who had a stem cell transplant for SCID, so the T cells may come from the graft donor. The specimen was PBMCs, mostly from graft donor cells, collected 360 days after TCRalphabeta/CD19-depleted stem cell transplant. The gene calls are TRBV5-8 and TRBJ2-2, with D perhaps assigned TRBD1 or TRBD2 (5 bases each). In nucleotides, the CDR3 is TGTGCCAGCAGCTCTACAGGAGGCGGGGAGCTGTTTTTT. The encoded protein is CASSSTGGGELFF.